The 19 T cell receptor beta chains below all came from one sample that was sequenced in a study of blood T cell repertoires in COVID-19. This table comes from immunoSEQ multiplex PCR, and its TCRdb copy is limited to in-frame clones, with some not included. The data contain about 410,000 clones, about 90% of them singletons. Sequencing input: PBMCs or T cells enriched from blood (not recorded which). The origin of the receptors is a man between 18 and 35 years old who had recovered from COVID-19.

The V call is TRBV28, the J call TRBJ1-2, with unresolved D. The CDR3 has 12 residues. CDR1 is MDHEN, CDR2 SYDVKM, per germline. Trimming stripped 4 bases from V and 5 bases from J, with 8 bases between. CDR3: CASSSERYGYTF. The CDR3 bases are TGTGCCAGCAGTTCTGAGAGGTATGGCTACACCTTC.

The gene calls are TRBV5-6 and TRBJ1-2; 9 nucleotides agree with TRBD1. This CDR3 region has 14 residues. Germline CDR1 reads SGHDT; CDR2 reads YYEEEE. The V gene end was trimmed by 0 bases and the J gene end by 3 bases; junction bases not matched to a gene: 0. The CDR3 DNA sequence: TGTGCCAGCAGCTTGGGGACAGGGGACTATGGCTACACCTTC. Protein sequence: CASSLGTGDYGYTF.

V and J are TRBV2 and TRBJ1-3; D remains unclear. This CDR3 region has 14 residues. The germline gives CDR1 SNHLY, CDR2 FYNNEI. Trimming took 3 bases from V and 0 from J, leaving 6 bases between them. CDR3 loop: CASSELSSGNTIYF. The CDR3, as DNA: TGTGCCAGCAGTGAGCTAAGCTCTGGAAACACCATATATTTT.

This CDR3 reads CASSLAFSTDTQYF. As DNA, the CDR3 is TGCGCCAGCAGCTTGGCATTTAGCACAGATACGCAGTATTTT. The gene calls are TRBV5-1 and TRBJ2-3; the D is unclear. The CDR3 is made up of 14 amino acids. Per germline, CDR1 SGHRS and CDR2 YFSETQ. Trimming removed 0 bases from V and 0 bases from J, with 5 bases in between.

The gene calls are TRBV24-1 and TRBJ2-7; 7 bases line up with TRBD2. Germline loops: CDR1 KGHDR, CDR2 SFDVKD. The CDR3 totals 15 residues. Losses at the gene ends were 7 bases for V and 2 bases for J; bases not matched to a gene: 10. CDR3 residues: CATSPGGSEAYEQYF. DNA for the CDR3: TGTGCCACCAGCCCCGGGGGGAGCGAGGCCTACGAGCAGTACTTC.

The chain has TRBV18 and TRBJ1-2; the D is unclear. In germline, CDR1 is KGHSH, CDR2 LQKENI. This CDR3 is 12 amino acids long. The ends were cut back, 6 bases at V and 8 bases at J, with 13 bases in the middle. CDR3 in amino acids: CASSPELSGYTF. For the CDR3, the DNA is TGTGCCAGCTCGCCCGAGCTCTCCGGCTACACCTTC.

This clone showed up just a few times. This chain connects TRBV11-1 to TRBJ2-7; no definite D call. V lost 5 bases to trimming and J lost 4 bases, with 9 bases between them. From germline, CDR1 is SGHAT and CDR2 FQDESV (reference sequence). The CDR3 is 12 amino acids. The CDR3 DNA is TGTGCCAGCAGCAGCTATGGTTACGAGCAGTACTTC. This codes for CASSSYGYEQYF.

The rearrangement uses TRBV27 and TRBJ1-5, with a tentative D call TRBD1 (5 bases). This CDR3 is 15 amino acids long. Trimming left V 2 bases short and J 4 bases short, with 12 bases between. Looked up from germline, CDR1 is MNHEY and CDR2 is SMNVEV (reference sequence). CDR3 sequence: CASSLAPGLNQPQHF. CDR3 coding DNA: TGTGCCAGCAGTTTAGCCCCAGGGCTAAATCAGCCCCAGCATTTT.

The chain recombines TRBV15 with TRBJ2-3; no definite D call. The CDR3 sequence is 12 residues long. Germline-derived CDR1 and CDR2 are LNHNV and YYDKDF (reference sequence). Trimming removed 1 base from V and 5 bases from J, with 4 bases in between. The CDR3 sequence is CATSRGGDTQYF. DNA of the CDR3: TGTGCCACCAGCAGAGGAGGAGATACGCAGTATTTT.

The rearrangement uses TRBV10-3 and TRBJ2-7; TRBD2 agrees at 8 bases. Germline loops: CDR1 ENHRY, CDR2 SYGVKD. This CDR3 has 14 amino acids. Losses at the gene ends were 4 bases for V and 4 bases for J; bases not matched to a gene: 6. Here the CDR3 reads CAISGPSGRYEQYF. The CDR3 nucleotides read TGTGCCATCAGTGGGCCCAGCGGGAGATACGAGCAGTACTTC.

This chain uses TRBV10-2 with TRBJ1-2, with unresolved D. CDR3 length equals 12 residues. The V end was cut by 10 bases, the J end by 5 bases, with 14 bases between. Germline V gene data show CDR1 as WSHSY and CDR2 as SAAADI. The CDR3 DNA reads as TGCGCCACCACCCGGGATGATTATGGCTACACCTTC. Amino acid sequence: CATTRDDYGYTF.

The J gene is TRBJ2-5, the V gene TRBV6-6; 11 bases line up with TRBD2. This CDR3 is 14 amino acids long. V dropped 2 bases and J dropped 13; count of bases not matched to a gene: 9. Germline V CDR1 and CDR2: MNHNY, SVGAGI (reference sequence). CDR3 DNA: TGTGCCAGCAGTTACCCCGGGACTAGCGGTTCTGTGTACTTC. Residues: CASSYPGTSGSVYF.

The gene calls are TRBV5-1 and TRBJ1-1; a weak D match, TRBD1 (5 bases). The germline V gene has CDR1 SGHRS and CDR2 YFSETQ. V was trimmed by 4 bases and J by 2 bases, leaving 21 bases between them. The CDR3 consists of 17 residues. The CDR3 bases are TGCGCCAGCAGCCCAAATGGCGGGACTGACCGTAACACTGAAGCTTTCTTT. It is translated as CASSPNGGTDRNTEAFF.

The chain uses TRBV29-1 and TRBJ1-2; 7 bases map to TRBD1. Germline CDR1 reads SQVTM; CDR2 reads ANQGSEA. The CDR3 contains 12 residues. V gave up 5 bases and J gave up 5 bases; unmatched junction bases: 5. DNA of the CDR3: TGCAGCGTTACAGGGGCGCGATATGGCTACACCTTC. This sequence encodes CSVTGARYGYTF.

V gene TRBV6-5 combines with J gene TRBJ1-1, with 7 bases matching TRBD1. CDR3 length equals 14 residues. J lost 2 bases, V lost 6 bases, and 6 bases had no gene match. Germline loops: CDR1 MNHEY, CDR2 SVGAGI. CDR3 in amino acids: CASSYDRANTEAFF. For the CDR3, the DNA is TGTGCCAGCAGCTACGACAGGGCAAACACTGAAGCTTTCTTT.

The chain recombines TRBV3-1 (or the pseudogene TRBV3-2) with TRBJ1-6, with 8 positions matching TRBD1. CDR1 is LGHDT and CDR2 is YNNKEL in the germline V gene (reference sequence). The CDR3 is 14 amino acids. V was clipped by 4 bases and J by 7 bases; unmatched bases: 3. The CDR3 coding sequence is TGTGCCAGCAGCCTACAGGGGGACAATTCACCCCTCCACTTT. Residues: CASSLQGDNSPLHF.

The chain employs TRBV3-1 (or the pseudogene TRBV3-2) and TRBJ1-5, with D possibly being TRBD1 (6 bases). The CDR3 loop spans 14 amino acids. Germline V gene lookup returns CDR1 LGHDT and CDR2 YNNKEL (reference sequence). V was clipped by 4 bases and J by 5 bases, with 12 bases between them. CDR3 nucleotide sequence: TGTGCCAGCAGCCCGGGACAAAACTATCAGCCCCAGCATTTT. Translation: CASSPGQNYQPQHF.

This chain joins TRBV2 and TRBJ2-1; 7 bases map to TRBD2. This CDR3 contains 14 residues. The germline V gene has CDR1 SNHLY and CDR2 FYNNEI. Losses at the gene ends were 6 bases for V and 3 bases for J; bases not matched to a gene: 5. The CDR3 nucleotides read TGTGCCAGCAGAGGGGCGGGGGTCTACAATGAGCAGTTCTTC. Encoded protein: CASRGAGVYNEQFF.

In this sample, this clone turned up once. The rearrangement links TRBV5-1 to TRBJ1-1, with a tentative D call TRBD1 (6 bases). V lost 4 bases to trimming and J lost 4 bases, with 11 bases between them. CDR3 size: 13 residues. CDR1 and CDR2 from the germline V gene are SGHRS and YFSETQ. CDR3 DNA sequence: TGCGCCAGCAGCAGAGGGGGGGTCACTGAAGCTTTCTTT. Translated: CASSRGGVTEAFF.